This T cell receptor (beta chain) was retrieved from a study of T cell repertoires in cytomegalovirus infection. For the study at large: It was recently identified HLA-C-restricted and well-studied HLA-B-restricted CMV epitopes that the study used. Public TCR beta signatures indicated both CMV infection and matching HLA type. Study-wide results and caveats: CMV-specific HLA-C-restricted TCR beta clonotypes dominated the ex vivo response.

TCRdb ran MiXCR on the reads and lists one entry per CDR3 protein. Of roughly 200,000 distinct CDR3 sequences listed, 38% are singletons. Remarks on this clonotype: Its antigen is not known.

Per the germline V gene, CDR1 is SEHNR and CDR2 is FQNEAQ (reference sequence). Trimming took off 5 bases at V and 4 bases at J, with 15 bases between the two ends. CDR3 length equals 14 residues. This TCR came from a human donor in good health (CMV status not recorded). Some clones in this sample may be carry-over from other donors' samples. This specimen consisted of CD8+ T cells from cultured PBMCs, obtained from culture after CMV antigen stimulation. V gene TRBV7-9 combines with J gene TRBJ2-7; D perhaps matches TRBD2 (6 bases). As DNA, the CDR3 is TGTGCCAGCAGCCGTGCGGGGCAGCAATACGAGCAGTACTTC. Encoded protein: CASSRAGQQYEQYF.